The 2 T cell receptor beta chains in this list originate from one sample, sequenced in a study of patients and donors after allogeneic stem cell transplantation. Each CDR3 protein is one row after TCRdb ran MiXCR on the RT-PCR reads. The data show under 200,000 distinct CDR3 sequences, approximately 25% seen once. Input material: blood, either unsorted or a sorted T cell fraction (not recorded which). The source is a human donor who was either an allogeneic HSCT recipient or a stem cell or donor lymphocyte infusion donor (not recorded which). It is not recorded whose cells these are; they may come from a transplant donor.

The chain has TRBV9 and TRBJ2-6; D call uncertain. V lost 1 base and J 3 bases, leaving 8 bases between the germline ends. The length of the CDR3 is 15 residues. The V gene's germline CDR1 is SGDLS and CDR2 YYNGEE. The CDR3 region has the DNA TGTGCCAGCAGCGTATGGGGTAATGGGGCCAACGTCCTGACTTTC. Amino acid sequence: CASSVWGNGANVLTF. The whole variable domain, filled in from reference TRBV9 and TRBJ2-6, reads DSGVTQTPKHLITATGQRVTLRCSPRSGDLSVYWYQQSLDQGLQFLIQYYNGEERAKGNILERFSAQQFPDLHSELNLSSLELGDSALYFCASSVWGNGANVLTFGAGSRLTVL.

CDR3 DNA: TGTGCCACCAGCGGACCTGGCAAAAACATTCAGTACTTC. This encodes CATSGPGKNIQYF. The J gene is TRBJ2-4, the V gene TRBV15; D is unresolved. The CDR3 loop spans 13 amino acids. The V gene's germline CDR1 is LNHNV and CDR2 YYDKDF (reference sequence). Trimming pared 5 bases from V and 3 bases from J, leaving 8 bases between.